This T cell receptor beta chain originates from a study of cytomegalovirus exposure and HLA in healthy donors. At collection, donors were nominally healthy, but unrecorded immune exposures were probable. With 60 Vbeta and 13 Jbeta primers, the PCR was carried out. Generated by immunoSEQ multiplex PCR, the TCRdb table keeps only in-frame clones and is missing some. The table has 210,000 or so clones, about three quarters seen once. The CDR3 covers 13 residues. From germline, CDR1 is SEHNR and CDR2 FQNEAQ (reference sequence). The V gene lost 8 bases and the J gene lost 1 base, with 11 bases spanning the gap.

This TCR was recovered from an older woman in good health and CMV-seropositive. The sequencing input was PBMCs. V and J are TRBV7-9 and TRBJ1-1, with D unclear. CDR3 DNA sequence: TGTGCCAGCGAGCGCCTTCCGAACACTGAAGCTTTCTTT. The encoded protein is CASERLPNTEAFF.